Presented here are 17 T cell receptor beta chains from one specimen sequenced in a study of blood T cell repertoires in COVID-19 (dated by TCRdb to 2018 to 2020). Receptors were amplified or captured by the immunoSEQ multiplex PCR assay. What TCRdb holds here is the immuneACCESS table cut down to in-frame rearrangements. Part of the clones is not present; checked against another copy, under half of the missing clones reflect an unresolved V gene, and the others are unexplained. Across this sample there are 98,000 or so clones, with 82% seen only once. In total, the top ten clones hold more than 4.5% of the sample. The sample consisted of peripheral blood. The receptor set was obtained from a man aged 60 to 75 with acute or convalescent COVID-19.

V is TRBV28 and J is TRBJ2-7; the D is unclear. Germline CDR1 reads MDHEN; CDR2 reads SYDVKM. The V end lost 2 bases, the J end lost 4 bases, and 6 bases lay between the germline ends. CDR3 length: 12 amino acids. CDR3 coding DNA: TGTGCCAGCAGTTTAAGAGGTTACGAGCAGTACTTC. It yields the protein CASSLRGYEQYF.

The chain employs TRBV18 and TRBJ2-7, with D possibly matching TRBD2 (5 bases). Per the germline V gene, CDR1 is KGHSH and CDR2 is LQKENI. The CDR3 totals 13 residues. Trimming took off 4 bases at V and 6 bases at J, with 13 bases between the two ends. The CDR3 protein is CASSLSSGIEQYF. The CDR3 DNA sequence: TGTGCCAGCTCACTATCCTCCGGGATCGAGCAGTACTTC.

By proportion, this clone is medium-sized. The V call is TRBV6-5, the J call TRBJ1-2; 7 nucleotides line up with TRBD1. The V and J ends lost 4 bases and 7 bases, in that order; junction bases with no gene match: 9. This CDR3 comprises 14 residues. Germline CDR1 MNHEY, CDR2 SVGAGI. The CDR3 DNA sequence: TGTGCCAGCAGTTCGCAGGGGGGCGCTGGTGGCTACACCTTC. It is translated as CASSSQGGAGGYTF.

The CDR3 loop reads CASSPSGANVLTF. DNA for the CDR3: TGTGCCAGCAGTCCTTCTGGGGCCAACGTCCTGACTTTC. The chain has TRBV27 and TRBJ2-6; D remains ambiguous. From germline, CDR1 is MNHEY and CDR2 SMNVEV (reference sequence). The V end lost 5 bases, the J end lost 1 base, and 3 bases lay between the germline ends. The CDR3 consists of 13 residues.

The chain has TRBV3-1 (or the pseudogene TRBV3-2) and TRBJ1-2, with D possibly being TRBD1 (5 bases). The CDR3 extends over 14 amino acids. Germline CDR1 and CDR2: LGHDT and YNNKEL (reference sequence). The ends were cut back, 3 bases at V and 6 bases at J, with 14 bases in the middle. CDR3 DNA: TGTGCCAGCAGCCACGGACACCAGCGGGATGGCTACACCTTC. This translates into CASSHGHQRDGYTF.

The rearrangement uses TRBV19 and TRBJ1-1; no clear D gene. V lost 7 bases, J lost 1 base, and 13 bases lay in between. CDR3 length: 14 residues. CDR1 LNHDA and CDR2 SQIVND come from the germline V gene (reference sequence). In nucleotides, the CDR3 is TGTGCCAGTACATACGGTACGGGGAACACTGAAGCTTTCTTT. Amino acids: CASTYGTGNTEAFF.

This clone has more than one count but fewer than ten. The chain has TRBV27 and TRBJ1-2, with a possible D match to TRBD1 (5 bases). Germline V gene sequence: CDR1 MNHEY, CDR2 SMNVEV (reference sequence). V lost 4 bases, J lost 3 bases, and 15 bases lay in between. The CDR3 spans 15 residues. The CDR3 DNA is TGTGCCAGCAGTTCCCCCAGGGCTGGGTACTATGGCTACACCTTC. Amino acid sequence: CASSSPRAGYYGYTF.

This clone came up once. The chain is built from TRBV19 and TRBJ2-3; TRBD2 matches 9 bases. The CDR3 has 16 amino acids. The germline V gene has CDR1 LNHDA and CDR2 SQIVND (reference sequence). J lost 6 bases, V lost 5 bases, and 12 bases had no gene match. The CDR3 loop reads CASSSRSGRSVDTQYF. The CDR3 bases are TGTGCCAGTAGTTCGAGGAGCGGGAGGAGTGTTGATACGCAGTATTTT.

The chain recombines TRBV7-2 with TRBJ2-7; D call uncertain. In germline, CDR1 is SGHTA, CDR2 FQGNSA. The V end lost 1 base, the J end lost 1 base, and 5 bases lay between the germline ends. The CDR3 loop spans 13 amino acids. The CDR3 DNA is TGTGCCAGCAGCTTAGAGAGGTCCTACGAGCAGTACTTC. Protein: CASSLERSYEQYF.

The J gene is TRBJ2-1, the V gene TRBV11-3, with 7 positions matching TRBD1. V dropped 3 bases and J dropped 3; count of bases not matched to a gene: 2. The CDR3 runs 14 residues. Germline V lookup: CDR1 SGHNT, CDR2 YENEEA. CDR3 protein: CASSFQGDYNEQFF. The CDR3 DNA is TGTGCCAGCAGCTTCCAGGGGGACTACAATGAGCAGTTCTTC.

The J gene is TRBJ1-5, the V gene TRBV5-6, with 10 nucleotides matching TRBD1. CDR3 length: 17 residues. The ends lost 4 bases at V and 3 bases at J; junction bases unmatched: 10. Germline CDR1 and CDR2: SGHDT and YYEEEE. The CDR3 coding sequence is TGTGCCAGCAGCCGATTAACCGGGACAGGGGCCAATCAGCCCCAGCATTTT. As protein: CASSRLTGTGANQPQHF. The whole variable domain, filled in from reference TRBV5-6 and TRBJ1-5, reads DAGVTQSPTHLIKTRGQQVTLRCSPKSGHDTVSWYQQALGQGPQFIFQYYEEEERQRGNFPDRFSGHQFPNYSSELNVNALLLGDSALYLCASSRLTGTGANQPQHFGDGTRLSIL.

This chain joins TRBV19 and TRBJ1-2; D is unclear. The CDR3 loop spans 13 amino acids. Trimming took off 2 bases at V and 4 bases at J, with 8 bases between the two ends. Per the germline V gene, CDR1 is LNHDA and CDR2 is SQIVND (reference sequence). The DNA of the CDR3 is TGTGCCAGTAGTATACGGGGATCCTATGGCTACACCTTC. Translated, it gives CASSIRGSYGYTF.

The gene calls are TRBV13 and TRBJ1-3, with 8 bases that match TRBD1. The ends lost 4 bases at V and 4 bases at J; junction bases unmatched: 6. Germline loops: CDR1 PRHDT, CDR2 FYEKMQ (reference sequence). The CDR3 contains 15 residues. As DNA, the CDR3 is TGTGCCAGCAGCTCGACAGGGGAGCCGGGAAACACCATATATTTT. It is translated as CASSSTGEPGNTIYF.

The chain links TRBV11-2 to TRBJ2-1; D not resolved. The germline V and J ends were trimmed by 0 bases and 8 bases, with 11 bases remaining between them. CDR1 SGHAT and CDR2 FQNNGV come from the germline V gene. The CDR3 runs to 14 residues. The CDR3 bases are TGTGCCAGCAGCTTAGAACAGCTATTGTATGAGCAGTTCTTC. This codes for CASSLEQLLYEQFF.

V is TRBV27 and J is TRBJ1-5; no reliable D call. The CDR3 consists of 14 residues. The germline V gene has CDR1 MNHEY and CDR2 SMNVEV (reference sequence). The V gene lost 1 base and the J gene lost 3 bases, with 7 bases spanning the gap. CDR3 bases: TGTGCCAGCAGTTTATACGAGTCCAATCAGCCCCAGCATTTT. It encodes CASSLYESNQPQHF.

The sample holds a few counts of this clone. The rearrangement links TRBV6-1 to TRBJ2-7, with a possible D match to TRBD1 (5 bases). Germline V gene data show CDR1 as MNHNS and CDR2 as SASEGT. The V and J ends lost 3 bases and 2 bases respectively, with 8 bases between them. This CDR3 has 13 amino acids. CDR3 sequence reads: CASSETDTYEQYF. The CDR3 bases are TGTGCCAGCAGTGAGACGGACACCTACGAGCAGTACTTC.

This chain connects TRBV7-2 to TRBJ1-2, with 9 bases aligning to TRBD1. Trimming at V came to 1 base and at J to 8 bases, leaving 5 bases not matched to a gene. The CDR3 has 14 amino acids. The germline V gene encodes CDR1 SGHTA and CDR2 FQGNSA. The CDR3 protein is CASSLDRGQRGYTF. The CDR3 nucleotides read TGTGCCAGCAGCTTAGACAGGGGGCAAAGGGGCTACACCTTC.